A single sample gave rise to the 12 T cell receptor beta chains below, sequenced in a study of shared clonotypes between healthy human individuals (dated by TCRdb to the early 2020s). CD8 naive samples consisted of CD45RO-negative cells that were positively selected for CCR7, yielding a CD45RA+CCR7+ population without TemRA cells. The library was obtained by the immunoSEQ multiplex PCR assay. Held by TCRdb, this immuneACCESS table contains in-frame sequences only and omits some clones. Under half of the omission traces to an unresolved V gene where checked; the cause of the rest is unknown. The sample table holds some 2 million clones, of which 85% to 95% were seen once. Roughly 1% of the sample belongs to the ten largest clones. Sequencing was carried out using naive CD8+ T cells sorted from blood. Reading the label with the study, this specimen's cell subset or site is: CD45RA+CCR7+. Receptor source: a man aged 18 to 30 in good health.

The genes are TRBV28 and TRBJ2-7; maybe TRBD1 (5 bases). Germline CDR1 MDHEN, CDR2 SYDVKM. With 1 base removed from V and 6 bases from J, the gap between germline ends came to 16 bases. The CDR3 extends over 15 amino acids. CDR3 amino acids: CASSLFRAEPLEQYF. In DNA, the CDR3 is TGTGCCAGCAGTTTATTCAGGGCCGAACCCCTCGAGCAGTACTTC.

The chain carries TRBV7-2 and TRBJ2-3, with 10 bases that match TRBD2. The junction had 6 bases not matched to a gene; V was cut back by 1 base and J by 5 bases. The CDR3 runs to 16 residues. From germline, CDR1 is SGHTA and CDR2 FQGNSA. CDR3: CASSLVLSGRIDTQYF. The CDR3 nucleotides read TGTGCCAGCAGCTTAGTCCTTAGCGGGAGGATAGATACGCAGTATTTT.

This clone appeared once. This rearrangement joins TRBV27 to TRBJ2-7; perhaps TRBD1 as D (6 bases). V lost 4 bases and J lost 2, with 12 bases in between. The CDR3 has 14 amino acids. CDR1 and CDR2 from the germline V gene are MNHEY and SMNVEV (reference sequence). Here the CDR3 reads CASSSNRDTYEQYF. CDR3 DNA: TGTGCCAGCAGTTCCAACCGGGACACCTACGAGCAGTACTTC.

This clone was picked up one time. V usage is TRBV11-2 and J usage is TRBJ2-1, with TRBD1 matching over 8 bases. Germline-derived CDR1 and CDR2 are SGHAT and FQNNGV. Losses at the gene ends were 5 bases for V and 5 bases for J; bases not matched to a gene: 11. This CDR3 comprises 16 residues. DNA for the CDR3: TGTGCCAGCAGCGGGGGGCCCGGGACAGGTCACAATGAGCAGTTCTTC. It specifies CASSGGPGTGHNEQFF. The full variable domain, rest sourced from reference TRBV11-2 and TRBJ2-1, is EAGVAQSPRYKIIEKRQSVAFWCNPISGHATLYWYQQILGQGPKLLIQFQNNGVVDDSQLPKDRFSAERLKGVDSTLKIQPAKLEDSAVYLCASSGGPGTGHNEQFFGPGTRLTVL.

A word on this clone: Other DNA variants within this sample encode the same CDR3. The chain combines TRBV6-5 with TRBJ1-2; 7 bases line up with TRBD1. The germline CDR1 and CDR2 sequences are MNHEY and SVGAGI. V dropped 2 bases and J dropped 6; count of bases not matched to a gene: 9. The CDR3 extends over 15 amino acids. CDR3 loop: CASSYAPRTGDGYTF. As DNA, the CDR3 is TGTGCCAGCAGTTACGCGCCCCGGACAGGAGATGGCTACACCTTC.

The rearrangement links TRBV5-6 to TRBJ1-4; no clear D. From germline, CDR1 is SGHDT and CDR2 YYEEEE. The CDR3 consists of 17 residues. Trimming took off 5 bases at V and 8 bases at J, with 25 bases between the two ends. This chain's CDR3 is CASSPHPGWSHGEKLFF. The CDR3 DNA reads as TGTGCCAGCAGTCCCCATCCCGGGTGGTCGCACGGGGAAAAACTGTTTTTT. Full variable domain (missing parts from reference TRBV5-6 and TRBJ1-4): DAGVTQSPTHLIKTRGQQVTLRCSPKSGHDTVSWYQQALGQGPQFIFQYYEEEERQRGNFPDRFSGHQFPNYSSELNVNALLLGDSALYLCASSPHPGWSHGEKLFFGSGTQLSVL.

V gene TRBV28 combines with J gene TRBJ2-1, with D possibly TRBD1 on 6 matching bases. Germline V gene sequence: CDR1 MDHEN, CDR2 SYDVKM. The V and J ends lost 5 bases and 6 bases respectively, with 17 bases between them. CDR3 length equals 15 residues. The CDR3 loop is CASSTGTPQGNEQFF. CDR3 DNA sequence: TGTGCCAGCAGTACCGGGACACCGCAAGGCAATGAGCAGTTCTTC.

The chain has TRBV5-6 and TRBJ2-1; possibly TRBD2 for D (5 bases). V was shortened by 0 bases and J by 2 bases, with 9 bases between the two germline ends. CDR1 is SGHDT, CDR2 YYEEEE, per germline. The CDR3 totals 15 residues. CDR3 residues: CASSLAGNAYNEQFF. As DNA, the CDR3 is TGTGCCAGCAGCTTGGCCGGGAACGCCTACAATGAGCAGTTCTTC.

The rearrangement joins TRBV5-4 to TRBJ1-1, with D perhaps TRBD1 (6 bases). Germline V gene data show CDR1 as SGHNT and CDR2 as YYREEE (reference sequence). This CDR3 has 14 residues. With 2 bases removed from V and 7 bases from J, the gap between germline ends came to 15 bases. The CDR3 region is CASSFKGGLIEAFF. The CDR3 DNA reads TGTGCCAGCAGCTTTAAAGGGGGGTTGATTGAAGCTTTCTTT.

This chain links TRBV5-1 with TRBJ2-5; TRBD1 agrees at 7 bases. CDR3 length equals 16 residues. The ends lost 4 bases at V and 2 bases at J; junction bases unmatched: 11. In germline, CDR1 is SGHRS, CDR2 YFSETQ. The CDR3 loop reads CASSTMGQLLQETQYF. The CDR3 nucleotides read TGCGCCAGCAGCACGATGGGACAGTTGTTACAAGAGACCCAGTACTTC.

V is TRBV2 and J is TRBJ1-2; no firm D call. V lost 1 base and J lost 4, with 10 bases in between. The CDR3 sequence is 14 residues long. The germline V gene has CDR1 SNHLY and CDR2 FYNNEI. The CDR3 reads CASSEGPASYGYTF. The CDR3 bases are TGTGCCAGCAGTGAAGGGCCGGCCTCCTATGGCTACACCTTC.

A word on this clone: The sample holds other DNA sequences that translate to the same CDR3. The chain employs TRBV6-1 and TRBJ1-5, with D possibly matching TRBD1 (5 bases). The germline V and J ends were trimmed by 1 base and 1 base, with 8 bases remaining between them. From germline, CDR1 is MNHNS and CDR2 SASEGT. The CDR3 has 15 amino acids. The CDR3 bases are TGTGCCAGCAGTGAAGTCGGGGGGAGCAATCAGCCCCAGCATTTT. As protein: CASSEVGGSNQPQHF.